What follows are 4 T cell receptor beta chains derived from one specimen sequenced in a study of T cell repertoires in cytomegalovirus infection (dated by TCRdb to the late 2010s). What this sample's treatment or condition label stands for: in vitro stimulation with specific CMV peptide epitopes to enrich CMV-specific T cells. Their recognized antigens are unknown. Data came from an Illumina HiSeq 1500. TCRdb cleaned the public reads at Q25 with fastp, built clones with MiXCR and kept in-frame beta chains. A single entry per CDR3 protein holds the most common genes and DNA from its merged rows. This sample comprises 250,000 to 400,000 distinct CDR3 sequences, about 25% of them detected only once. The ten largest clones capture roughly 15% of the sample. The starting material was cultured PBMCs, obtained from culture after CMV antigen stimulation. The receptors shown here come from a human donor in good health (CMV status not recorded). Some clones in this sample may be carry-over from other donors' samples.

This clonotype was observed a handful of times. The V gene is TRBV7-2, the J gene TRBJ2-1; 10 positions match TRBD2. Germline V gene lookup returns CDR1 SGHTA and CDR2 FQGNSA. There are 16 residues in the CDR3. Germline trimming cut 2 bases from V and 9 bases from J; bases unmatched to any gene: 10. The CDR3 nucleotides read TGTGCCAGCAGCTTATGGGTAGCGGGAGGTCTGGTTGAGCAGTTCTTC. It translates to CASSLWVAGGLVEQFF.

This clonotype was picked up a small number of times. The J gene is TRBJ2-2, the V gene TRBV5-1; 8 positions match TRBD2. This CDR3 is built from 16 residues. Per germline, CDR1 SGHRS and CDR2 YFSETQ. J was trimmed by 2 bases and V by 7 bases; bases with no gene match: 10. CDR3 sequence reads: CASSPGGGPNTGELFF. DNA for the CDR3: TGCGCCAGCTCCCCCGGCGGGGGGCCCAACACCGGGGAGCTGTTTTTT.

This clonotype has at least ten counts. The rearrangement joins TRBV6-2 or TRBV6-3 to TRBJ1-2, with D perhaps matching TRBD1 (5 bases). V gave up 2 bases and J gave up 2 bases, with 15 bases separating them. The length of the CDR3 is 16 residues. CDR1 and CDR2 from the germline V gene are MNHEY and SVGEGT. The CDR3 is CASSYLISGPNYGYTF. The DNA of the CDR3 is TGTGCCAGCAGTTACCTCATCTCGGGACCAAACTATGGCTACACCTTC.

This clonotype was seen only a few times. The V gene is TRBV19, the J gene TRBJ2-1; 10 nucleotides align to TRBD2. The CDR3 runs 17 residues. V lost 4 bases to trimming and J lost 5 bases; unmatched junction nucleotides: 11. Germline CDR1 and CDR2: LNHDA and SQIVND (reference sequence). This CDR3 is CASSTLEGTSDDNEQFF. CDR3 sequence (DNA): TGTGCCAGTAGTACCCTGGAAGGGACTAGCGACGACAATGAGCAGTTCTTC. Full variable domain (missing parts from reference TRBV19 and TRBJ2-1): DGGITQSPKYLFRKEGQNVTLSCEQNLNHDAMYWYRQDPGQGLRLIYYSQIVNDFQKGDIAEGYSVSREKKESFPLTVTSAQKNPTAFYLCASSTLEGTSDDNEQFFGPGTRLTVL.